This T cell receptor beta chain derives from a study of type 1 and type 2 diabetes patients. Looking at the study overall: Magnetic bead positive selection isolated CD4+ or CD8+ T cells from PBMCs.

Concerning this clonotype itself: Its antigen is currently unknown.

Study-wide points: Unmatched age and gender across groups might bias interpretation.

Trimming removed 1 base at V and 4 bases at J, with 10 bases between. Germline loops: CDR1 SEHNR, CDR2 FQNEAQ (reference sequence). This CDR3 comprises 14 residues. Genomic DNA was the PCR template. A primer set of 30 forward and 13 reverse primers amplified the CDR3. TCRdb reprocessed the multiplex PCR reads via MiXCR and lists one record per CDR3 protein. The sample carries 280,000 or so distinct CDR3 sequences, more than 45% recorded once. This TCR derives from a man between 18 and 29 years old with type 2 diabetes. Sequencing was done on a sample of peripheral blood mononuclear cells (PBMCs). The chain couples TRBV7-9 to TRBJ1-1; possible D gene TRBD1, 5 bases. The CDR3 bases are TGTGCCAGCAGCTTAGAAGGGGTTTCCACTGAAGCTTTCTTT. Encoded protein: CASSLEGVSTEAFF.